Listed below are T cell receptor beta chains from one sample, sequenced in a study of T cell changes during pregnancy in multiple sclerosis. Measured with immunoSEQ multiplex PCR; TCRdb has only the in-frame clones, and not every one. The top ten clones hold around 9.5% of a sample with around 67,000 clones, about 90% of them seen once. The sequencing used peripheral blood, collected after pregnancy. The source of these receptors is a female donor in good health, enrolled as a control in a pregnancy study. CDR3s include the opening cysteine and the closing phenylalanine or tryptophan. The order of the fields is D gene, J gene, clone size, V gene, CDR3 DNA, CDR3 protein. The D gene is left open where the match is weak. Clone size is stated in some rows and not others, as once, few, many or a class when expanded.

TRBD1,TRBJ2-2,-,TRBV4-3,TGCGCCAGCAGCCAAGAAGGGGGCGCCGGGGAGCTGTTTTTT,CASSQEGGAGELFF
TRBD2,TRBJ2-3,once,TRBV19,TGTGCCAGTAGTGTCCGGGGAGCGGGGGGGGCAGTGACTAGCACAGATACGCAGTATTTT,CASSVRGAGGAVTSTDTQYF
-,TRBJ1-2,-,TRBV7-9,TGTGCCAGCAGCGGCTGGACTCGCAGAAACTATGGCTACACCTTC,CASSGWTRRNYGYTF
-,TRBJ1-5,-,TRBV4-3,TGCGCCAGCAGCCAAGATGCAGCTTCGGGTCGGCCCCAGCATTTT,CASSQDAASGRPQHF
-,TRBJ2-7,few,TRBV19,TGTGCCAGTAGTACCGACAGAAAACCTTCCTACGAGCAGTACTTC,CASSTDRKPSYEQYF
TRBD1,TRBJ2-7,-,TRBV5-6,TGTGCCAGCAGCTATCAACAGGGGGCGCTTTCGTACGAGCAGTACTTC,CASSYQQGALSYEQYF
-,TRBJ2-7,once,TRBV11-3,TGTGCCAGCAGCCACGCCGCAGGGTACGAGCAGTACTTC,CASSHAAGYEQYF
TRBD1,TRBJ1-1,-,TRBV2,TGTGCCAGCAGTGCCGACAGGGGGCGAGACACTGAAGCTTTCTTT,CASSADRGRDTEAFF
-,TRBJ1-4,-,TRBV18,TGTGCCAGCTCACCACGGGGGGTCCCGTCTAATGAAAAACTGTTTTTT,CASSPRGVPSNEKLFF
TRBD2,TRBJ2-7,-,TRBV11-2,TGTGCCAGCAGCGTCACTAGCGGGAGGGCCTACGAGCAGTACTTC,CASSVTSGRAYEQYF
TRBD1,TRBJ2-7,-,TRBV30,TGTGCCTGGAGTGGGGGGACAGGGCGCGAGCAGTACTTC,CAWSGGTGREQYF
TRBD2,TRBJ2-2,once,TRBV25-1,TGTGCCAGCAGTGAATTAAGGACTAGCGGGAGGCCCGGGGAGCTGTTTTTT,CASSELRTSGRPGELFF
-,TRBJ2-2,-,TRBV30,TGTGCCTGGAGAACTTCGAACACCGGGGAGCTGTTTTTT,CAWRTSNTGELFF
TRBD1,TRBJ1-1,-,TRBV19,TGTGCCAGTAGTTCCCTCTCGGGACAGTCGAACACTGAAGCTTTCTTT,CASSSLSGQSNTEAFF
-,TRBJ1-4,-,TRBV9,TGTGCCAGCAGCGTAGCGGCAGGGACTAATGAAAAACTGTTTTTT,CASSVAAGTNEKLFF
TRBD1,TRBJ1-2,once,TRBV25-1,TGTGCCAGCAGTGCCAACTCCGGGACAGGGAACTATGGCTACACCTTC,CASSANSGTGNYGYTF
TRBD1,TRBJ1-4,-,TRBV5-1,TGCGCCAGCAGCTTGACTGGACAGGGTAGCTACGAAAAACTGTTTTTT,CASSLTGQGSYEKLFF
-,TRBJ1-2,-,TRBV29-1,TGCAGCGTTGGGCCCGAGGACTATGGCTACACCTTC,CSVGPEDYGYTF
TRBD2,TRBJ2-5,-,TRBV5-6,TGTGCCAGCAGGCTGCTAGCGGGGGTTTCAGAGACCCAGTACTTC,CASRLLAGVSETQYF
-,TRBJ2-3,-,TRBV30,TGTGCTCAAAGACGGGGATCTAGCACAGATACGCAGTATTTT,CAQRRGSSTDTQYF
-,TRBJ1-5,-,TRBV19,TGTGCCAGTAGTACAGGGGTTGAGCAGCCCCAGCATTTT,CASSTGVEQPQHF
-,TRBJ1-1,once,TRBV27,TGTGCCAGCAGTTTGGATAAACGGACATCGAACACTGAAGCTTTCTTT,CASSLDKRTSNTEAFF
TRBD1,TRBJ1-2,-,TRBV7-2,TGTGCCAGCAGCTCGGACAGGGGGGACTATGGCTACACCTTC,CASSSDRGDYGYTF
-,TRBJ2-3,-,TRBV4-1,TGCGCCAGCAGTCGCCCGGTTATAGCCGGGACAGATACGCAGTATTTT,CASSRPVIAGTDTQYF
TRBD1,TRBJ1-4,-,TRBV5-1,TGCGCCAGCAGCTTGGGCGGGACAGGGGACGCAAAACTGTTTTTT,CASSLGGTGDAKLFF
-,TRBJ1-1,-,TRBV30,TGTGCCGGAACAGGGTACGGGGCGAACACTGAAGCTTTCTTT,CAGTGYGANTEAFF
TRBD1,TRBJ1-2,-,TRBV30,TGTGCCTGGAGTGTGACACAGGGGCCCCGCGGGTATGGCTACACCTTC,CAWSVTQGPRGYGYTF
TRBD2,TRBJ2-4,-,TRBV27,TGTGCCAGCAGTTTCCAATGGGGGACTAGCGGGAGAAGTGGAAACATTCAGTACTTC,CASSFQWGTSGRSGNIQYF
TRBD1,TRBJ1-5,-,TRBV30,TGTGCCTGGAGTTTCGGGACAGGACATTATAGCAATCAGCCCCAGCATTTT,CAWSFGTGHYSNQPQHF
-,TRBJ1-4,few,TRBV5-1,TGCGCCAGCAGCCGGGGGGCGGGAGAAAAACTGTTTTTT,CASSRGAGEKLFF
TRBD2,TRBJ2-1,-,TRBV6-5,TGTGCCAGCTCCGGGGGGTCCTACAATGAGCAGTTCTTC,CASSGGSYNEQFF